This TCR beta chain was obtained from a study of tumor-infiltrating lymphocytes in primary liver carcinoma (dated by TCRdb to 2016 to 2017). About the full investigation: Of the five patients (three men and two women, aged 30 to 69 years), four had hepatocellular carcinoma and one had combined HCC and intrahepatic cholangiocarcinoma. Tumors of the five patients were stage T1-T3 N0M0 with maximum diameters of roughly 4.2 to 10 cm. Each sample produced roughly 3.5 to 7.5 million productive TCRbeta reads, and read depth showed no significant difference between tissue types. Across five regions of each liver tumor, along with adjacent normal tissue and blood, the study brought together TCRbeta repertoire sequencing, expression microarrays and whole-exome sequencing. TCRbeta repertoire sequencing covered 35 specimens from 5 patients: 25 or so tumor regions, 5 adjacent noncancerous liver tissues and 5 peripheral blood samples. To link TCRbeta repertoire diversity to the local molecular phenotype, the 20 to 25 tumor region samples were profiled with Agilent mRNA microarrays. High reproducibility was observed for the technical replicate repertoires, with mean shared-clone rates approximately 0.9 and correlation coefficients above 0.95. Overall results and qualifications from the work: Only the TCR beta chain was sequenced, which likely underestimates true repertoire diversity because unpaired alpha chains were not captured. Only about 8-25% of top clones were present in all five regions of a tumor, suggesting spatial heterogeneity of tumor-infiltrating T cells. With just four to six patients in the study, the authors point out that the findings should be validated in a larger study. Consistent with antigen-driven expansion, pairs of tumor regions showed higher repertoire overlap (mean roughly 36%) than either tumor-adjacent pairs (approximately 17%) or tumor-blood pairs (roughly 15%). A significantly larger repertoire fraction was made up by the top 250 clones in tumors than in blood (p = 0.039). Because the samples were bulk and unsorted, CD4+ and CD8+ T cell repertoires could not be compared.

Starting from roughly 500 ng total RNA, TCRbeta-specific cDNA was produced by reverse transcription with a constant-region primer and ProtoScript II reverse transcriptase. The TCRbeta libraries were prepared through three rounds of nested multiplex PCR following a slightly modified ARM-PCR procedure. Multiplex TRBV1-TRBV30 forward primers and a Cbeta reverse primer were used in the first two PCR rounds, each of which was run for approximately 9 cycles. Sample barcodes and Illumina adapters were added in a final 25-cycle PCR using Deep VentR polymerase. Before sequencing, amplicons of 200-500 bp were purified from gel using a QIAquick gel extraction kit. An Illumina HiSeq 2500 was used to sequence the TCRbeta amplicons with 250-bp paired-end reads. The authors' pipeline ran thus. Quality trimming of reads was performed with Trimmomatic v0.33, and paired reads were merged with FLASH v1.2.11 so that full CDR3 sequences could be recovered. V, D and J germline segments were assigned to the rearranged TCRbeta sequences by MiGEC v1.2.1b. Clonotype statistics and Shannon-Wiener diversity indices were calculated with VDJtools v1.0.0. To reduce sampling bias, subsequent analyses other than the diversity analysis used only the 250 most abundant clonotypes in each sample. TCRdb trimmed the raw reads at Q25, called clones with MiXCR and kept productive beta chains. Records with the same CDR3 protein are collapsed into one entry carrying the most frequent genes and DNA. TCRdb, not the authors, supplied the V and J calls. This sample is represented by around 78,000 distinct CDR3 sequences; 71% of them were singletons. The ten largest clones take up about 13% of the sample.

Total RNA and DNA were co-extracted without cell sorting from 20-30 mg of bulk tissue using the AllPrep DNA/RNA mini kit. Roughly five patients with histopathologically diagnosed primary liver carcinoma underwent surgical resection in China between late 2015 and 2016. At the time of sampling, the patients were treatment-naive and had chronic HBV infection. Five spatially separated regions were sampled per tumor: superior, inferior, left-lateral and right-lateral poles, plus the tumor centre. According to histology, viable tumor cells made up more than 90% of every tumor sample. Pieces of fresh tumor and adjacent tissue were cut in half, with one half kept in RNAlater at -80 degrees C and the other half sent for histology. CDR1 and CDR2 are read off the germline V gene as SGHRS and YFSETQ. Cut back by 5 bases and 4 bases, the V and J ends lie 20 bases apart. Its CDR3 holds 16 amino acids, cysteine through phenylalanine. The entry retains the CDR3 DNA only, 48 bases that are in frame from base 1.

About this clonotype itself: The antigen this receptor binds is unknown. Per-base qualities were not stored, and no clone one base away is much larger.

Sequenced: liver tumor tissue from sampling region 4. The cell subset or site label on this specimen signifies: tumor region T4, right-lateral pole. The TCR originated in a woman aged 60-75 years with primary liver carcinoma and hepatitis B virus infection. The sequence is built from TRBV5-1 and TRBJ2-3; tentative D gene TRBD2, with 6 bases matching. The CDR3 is CASRVTGLSRPDTQYF. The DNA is TGCGCCAGCAGGGTAACGGGACTTTCCAGGCCAGATACGCAGTATTTT.